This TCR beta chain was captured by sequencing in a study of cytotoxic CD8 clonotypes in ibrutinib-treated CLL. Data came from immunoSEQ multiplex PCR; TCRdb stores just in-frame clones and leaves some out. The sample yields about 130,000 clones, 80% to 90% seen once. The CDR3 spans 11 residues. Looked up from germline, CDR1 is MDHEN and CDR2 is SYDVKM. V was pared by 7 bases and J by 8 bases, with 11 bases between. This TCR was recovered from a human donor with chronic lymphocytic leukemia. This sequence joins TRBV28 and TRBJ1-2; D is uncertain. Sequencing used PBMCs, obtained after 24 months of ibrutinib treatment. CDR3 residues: CASISFLGYTF. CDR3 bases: TGTGCCAGCATTTCTTTCTTGGGCTACACCTTC.